This TCR beta chain is drawn from a study of type 1 and type 2 diabetes patients. Study summary: Participants included type 1 and type 2 diabetes patients plus nondiabetic controls. Broader study findings: Between type 2 diabetes and control samples, V and J usage averaged about 0.97 correlation.

The CDR3 runs 16 residues. With 3 bases clipped from V and 9 bases from J, the junction kept 14 bases outside the gene matches. CDR1 and CDR2 (germline): SGHRS, YFSETQ. As regards this clonotype: Its specificity is not known.

No donor had another autoimmune disease or recent infection within four weeks. The PCR template was genomic DNA. A primer set of 30 forward and 13 reverse primers amplified the CDR3. MiXCR was run by TCRdb on the multiplex PCR reads, yielding one entry per CDR3 protein. The data contain around 300,000 distinct CDR3 sequences, around 47% of them singletons. The V call is TRBV5-1, the J call TRBJ2-1; 8 nucleotides agree with TRBD1. The origin of this receptor is a young man with type 2 diabetes. The material sequenced was peripheral blood mononuclear cells (PBMCs). The CDR3 DNA reads TGCGCCAGCAGCTCAGGGACAGGTGCCGGTTTGTGTGAGCAGTTCTTC. It specifies CASSSGTGAGLCEQFF.